One sample yielded the 4 T cell receptor beta chains listed below, sequenced in a study of identical twins. TCRdb fed the 5' RACE reads into MiXCR, producing one record per CDR3 protein. The table records about 530,000 distinct CDR3 sequences, 15% of them present only once. These data were likewise used in another study, on yellow fever vaccine responses in identical twins.

Material for sequencing was CD4+ T cells sorted from blood. Receptors were obtained from a woman under 30 in good health.

The V and J genes are TRBV2 and TRBJ2-7; D remains unclear. This CDR3 region has 13 residues. CDR1 is SNHLY, CDR2 FYNNEI, per germline. The V gene lost 2 bases and the J gene lost 2 bases, with 7 bases spanning the gap. CDR3 amino acids: CASSERLAYEQYF. DNA for the CDR3: TGTGCCAGCAGTGAACGATTGGCCTACGAGCAGTACTTC.

This clonotype has only a few counts. This chain connects TRBV7-3 to TRBJ2-6, with D maybe TRBD1 (6 bases). The CDR3 consists of 17 residues. From germline, CDR1 is SGHTA and CDR2 FQGTGA. V was pared by 4 bases and J by 4 bases, with 17 bases between. The chain's CDR3 is CASSSPWAGAGANVLTF. The CDR3 nucleotides are TGTGCCAGCAGCTCCCCGTGGGCAGGGGCCGGGGCCAACGTCCTGACTTTC.

Only a few counts were recorded for this clonotype. CDR3 sequence: CASSPSGTSSYNEQFF. The CDR3 coding sequence is TGTGCCAGCAGTCCCAGTGGGACAAGCTCCTACAATGAGCAGTTCTTC. V usage is TRBV6-1 and J usage is TRBJ2-1, with a tentative D call TRBD1 (6 bases). The CDR3 contains 16 residues. The germline gives CDR1 MNHNS, CDR2 SASEGT. V dropped 5 bases and J dropped 0 bases, with 14 bases sitting between them.

CDR3 region: CSASLAGGEQYF. CDR3 DNA sequence: TGCAGTGCTAGCCTAGCGGGTGGCGAGCAGTACTTC. The genes are TRBV20-1 and TRBJ2-7; 8 bases are shared with TRBD2. V was clipped by 3 bases and J by 6 bases; unmatched bases: 4. The CDR3 consists of 12 residues. Per the germline V gene, CDR1 is DFQATT and CDR2 is SNEGSKA (reference sequence).